What follows are 23 T cell receptor beta chains derived from one specimen sequenced in a study of T cell repertoires in cytomegalovirus infection. TCRdb independently ran MiXCR on the reads; one entry per CDR3 protein. In the table there are more than 250,000 distinct CDR3 sequences, roughly an eighth of which are singletons. The material sequenced was PBMCs. The receptors come from a human donor in good health (CMV status not recorded). Some clones in this sample may be carry-over from other donors' samples.

This clonotype was found a few times. This chain joins TRBV2 and TRBJ1-4, with D possibly matching TRBD1 (5 bases). The germline CDR1 and CDR2 sequences are SNHLY and FYNNEI. With 6 bases removed from V and 8 bases from J, the gap between germline ends came to 13 bases. This CDR3 has 13 amino acids. The DNA of the CDR3 is TGTGCCAGCAGCTCCGGGACCCGCGAAAAACTGTTTTTT. Translation: CASSSGTREKLFF.

The chain couples TRBV20-1 to TRBJ1-6; 8 bases fit TRBD1. The V and J ends lost 2 bases and 7 bases, in that order; junction bases with no gene match: 4. This CDR3 region has 14 residues. CDR1 and CDR2 (germline): DFQATT, SNEGSKA (reference sequence). The CDR3: CSARSGGLNSPLHF. In DNA, the CDR3 is TGCAGTGCTAGATCAGGGGGCTTAAATTCACCCCTCCACTTT.

This clonotype was seen a handful of times. The chain links TRBV28 to TRBJ1-4; D gene uncertain. This CDR3 has 14 amino acids. Germline lookup yields CDR1 MDHEN and CDR2 SYDVKM. V shed 7 bases and J shed 0 bases, with 9 bases lying between them. The CDR3 is CASKQETTNEKLFF. The CDR3 DNA reads as TGTGCCAGCAAGCAGGAGACAACTAATGAAAAACTGTTTTTT.

This clonotype was observed a handful of times. The gene calls are TRBV6-6 and TRBJ2-5; 7 bases align to TRBD2. Germline trimming cut 8 bases from V and 2 bases from J; bases unmatched to any gene: 8. The CDR3 loop spans 14 amino acids. CDR1 is MNHNY, CDR2 SVGAGI, per germline (reference sequence). As DNA, the CDR3 is TGTGCCAGCGGGAAAAGCGGGGTGCAAGAGACCCAGTACTTC. Translating it yields CASGKSGVQETQYF.

This clonotype was observed a few times. J is TRBJ1-1 and V is TRBV29-1; D is ambiguous. Germline V gene lookup returns CDR1 SQVTM and CDR2 ANQGSEA. This CDR3 region has 12 residues. The CDR3, as DNA: TGCAGTTCGACGGGCGGGAGCACTGAAGCTTTCTTT. Translation gives CSSTGGSTEAFF.

V gene TRBV7-3 combines with J gene TRBJ1-1; D not certain. Trimming took 5 bases from V and 4 from J, leaving 14 bases between them. This CDR3 comprises 14 residues. CDR1 and CDR2 from the germline V gene are SGHTA and FQGTGA. The CDR3 here is CASSQDRGSTEAFF. CDR3 sequence (DNA): TGTGCCAGCAGCCAAGACCGTGGGTCCACTGAAGCTTTCTTT.

At least ten counts were recorded for this clonotype. An end of the junction differs from the germline gene, which may be a read error. The gene calls are TRBV7-2 and TRBJ2-5; 10 positions match TRBD2. This CDR3 comprises 15 residues. The germline CDR1 and CDR2 sequences are SGHTA and FQGNSA. CDR3 sequence reads: CASSLEASGSASADF. The CDR3 DNA follows: TGTGCCAGCAGCTTAGAGGCTAGCGGGAGTGCGAGTGCGGACTTC.

The chain joins TRBV5-1 to TRBJ2-7, with TRBD1 matching over 12 bases. V trimming: 4 bases; J trimming: 6 bases; junction bases outside the gene matches: 8. Germline CDR1 is SGHRS and CDR2 is YFSETQ. The CDR3 has 15 residues. CDR3 sequence reads: CASSTAGTGGGEQYF. CDR3 nucleotide sequence: TGCGCCAGCAGCACAGCCGGGACAGGGGGCGGCGAGCAGTACTTC.

The table lists this clonotype with many counts. The rearrangement uses TRBV6-5 and TRBJ2-1; 12 bases align to TRBD2. CDR3 length: 16 amino acids. V shed 6 bases, J shed 4 bases, and the junction held 7 bases outside the gene matches. From germline, CDR1 is MNHEY and CDR2 SVGAGI. The CDR3 is CASRRRTSGNYNEQFF. The CDR3 nucleotides read TGTGCCAGCAGGCGACGGACTAGCGGGAATTACAATGAGCAGTTCTTC.

This clonotype has at least ten counts. CDR3: CASSLELPALETQYF. In DNA, the CDR3 is TGTGCCAGCAGCTTAGAATTACCAGCGTTGGAGACCCAGTACTTC. The chain is built from TRBV7-9 and TRBJ2-5; D ambiguous. From germline, CDR1 is SEHNR and CDR2 FQNEAQ (reference sequence). Deletions cut 1 base from V and 5 bases from J, with 14 bases between. This CDR3 is built from 15 residues.

The table lists this clonotype with a few counts. This chain connects TRBV20-1 to TRBJ2-7; 10 nucleotides align to TRBD2. The CDR3 runs 20 residues. With 1 base clipped from V and 0 bases from J, the junction kept 18 bases outside the gene matches. Germline CDR1 reads DFQATT; CDR2 reads SNEGSKA (reference sequence). In DNA, the CDR3 is TGCAGTGCTAGAGTGCCCCCCTGGATAGCGGGGGGCTTCAGCTCCTACGAGCAGTACTTC. Translated: CSARVPPWIAGGFSSYEQYF.

This clonotype was found a few times. The chain carries TRBV3-1 and TRBJ1-1; D gene unclear. This CDR3 contains 13 residues. V was pared by 4 bases and J by 6 bases, with 12 bases between. Germline CDR1 reads LGHDT; CDR2 reads YNNKEL (reference sequence). This chain's CDR3 is CASSRQYGAEAFF. Here the CDR3 DNA reads TGTGCCAGCAGCCGGCAATACGGGGCTGAAGCTTTCTTT.

This clonotype was detected ten times or more. The genes are TRBV20-1 and TRBJ2-1, with TRBD2 identical over 7 bases. J was trimmed by 0 bases and V by 5 bases; bases with no gene match: 13. The CDR3 is made up of 17 amino acids. Per germline, CDR1 DFQATT and CDR2 SNEGSKA (reference sequence). This chain's CDR3 is CSALNVAGMSSYNEQFF. The CDR3 DNA sequence: TGCAGTGCTCTGAACGTAGCGGGCATGAGCTCCTACAATGAGCAGTTCTTC.

The V and J genes are TRBV7-9 and TRBJ2-1; 15 nucleotides align to TRBD2. V trimming: 6 bases; J trimming: 0 bases; junction bases outside the gene matches: 6. The CDR3 has 18 residues. Germline V gene data show CDR1 as SEHNR and CDR2 as FQNEAQ (reference sequence). Here the CDR3 reads CASRTGTSGGPSYNEQFF. Here the CDR3 DNA reads TGTGCCAGCAGGACCGGGACTAGCGGGGGGCCCTCCTACAATGAGCAGTTCTTC.

This clonotype occurred many times. This chain connects TRBV19 to TRBJ2-1; a possible D gene is TRBD1 (6 bases). This CDR3 region has 14 residues. Germline assignment: CDR1 LNHDA and CDR2 SQIVND (reference sequence). V shed 7 bases and J shed 0 bases, with 10 bases lying between them. The CDR3, as DNA: TGTGCCAGTACCCCGACAGGCTCCTACAATGAGCAGTTCTTC. Its protein product is CASTPTGSYNEQFF.

This clonotype was detected ten times or more. This chain connects TRBV10-3 to TRBJ2-7; TRBD2 agrees at 15 bases. V was pared by 0 bases and J by 4 bases, with 13 bases of the junction left unmatched. Looked up from germline, CDR1 is ENHRY and CDR2 is SYGVKD. This CDR3 comprises 20 residues. In DNA, the CDR3 is TGTGCCATCAGTGAGTCACAATTCCCGGGACTAGCGGGGGGTGAGTACGAGCAGTACTTC. Translation gives CAISESQFPGLAGGEYEQYF.

This clonotype came up a few times. This sequence joins TRBV29-1 and TRBJ2-3; D is undetermined. The CDR3 runs to 13 residues. The germline V and J ends were trimmed by 4 bases and 0 bases, with 8 bases remaining between them. Germline V CDR1 and CDR2: SQVTM, ANQGSEA. The CDR3 loop reads CSVVVGSTDTQYF. Written as DNA, the CDR3 is TGCAGCGTTGTCGTGGGCAGCACAGATACGCAGTATTTT.

For this clonotype: This may be a read error: a much more frequent sequence differs by one nucleotide. V and J are TRBV25-1 and TRBJ2-5; the D gene is possibly TRBD2 (6 bases). This CDR3 spans 14 amino acids. Trimming took off 1 base at V and 10 bases at J, with 16 bases between the two ends. CDR1 is MGHDK, CDR2 SYGVNS, per germline. CDR3 sequence reads: CASSEFGGKGSQYF. DNA for the CDR3: TGTGCCAGCAGTGAATTCGGAGGGAAAGGGAGCCAGTACTTC.

The CDR3 DNA reads as TGCAGCGTTGAAAAGAGACTAGCGAAGGATACGCAGTATTTT. Protein sequence: CSVEKRLAKDTQYF. The V and J genes are TRBV29-1 and TRBJ2-3, with TRBD2 matching 8 bases. The V gene end was trimmed by 2 bases and the J gene end by 6 bases; junction bases not matched to a gene: 7. Germline lookup yields CDR1 SQVTM and CDR2 ANQGSEA. The CDR3 loop spans 14 amino acids.

In its sample, this clonotype was seen many times. The rearrangement links TRBV19 to TRBJ2-7, with a possible D match to TRBD1 (5 bases). Germline CDR1 and CDR2: LNHDA and SQIVND (reference sequence). Trimming stripped 7 bases from V and 0 bases from J, with 13 bases between. This CDR3 comprises 14 residues. CDR3 in DNA: TGTGCCAGTACCAAGACAGTAGTCTCCTACGAGCAGTACTTC. Protein sequence: CASTKTVVSYEQYF.

A few counts support this clonotype. V is TRBV28 and J is TRBJ2-7, with TRBD1 as a possible D gene (6 bases). The CDR3 extends over 13 amino acids. V lost 8 bases to trimming and J lost 3 bases, with 14 bases between them. Germline CDR1 is MDHEN and CDR2 is SYDVKM. The CDR3 nucleotides are TGTGCCAGCGAATCAGGGGAAAGCTACGAGCAGTACTTC. Translation: CASESGESYEQYF.

The rearrangement uses TRBV11-2 and TRBJ1-6, with D unresolved. Germline V gene lookup returns CDR1 SGHAT and CDR2 FQNNGV. There are 16 residues in the CDR3. Trimming shortened V by 0 bases and J by 10 bases, and 16 bases separated the two germline ends. CDR3 amino acids: CASSLDATRVGSPLHF. DNA of the CDR3: TGTGCCAGCAGCTTAGATGCAACTCGAGTGGGGTCACCCCTCCACTTT.

This clonotype has ten or more counts. The chain couples TRBV7-9 to TRBJ1-3; TRBD1 matches at 9 bases. Germline V gene sequence: CDR1 SEHNR, CDR2 FQNEAQ (reference sequence). Germline trimming cut 4 bases from V and 0 bases from J; bases unmatched to any gene: 4. The CDR3 is 16 residues long. DNA of the CDR3: TGTGCCAGCAGCTCACAGGGGGCTCGCTCTGGAAACACCATATATTTT. Its translation: CASSSQGARSGNTIYF.